A single sample is the source of the 29 T cell receptor beta chains below, sequenced in a study of human T cells and chemical hapten exposure. MiXCR was run by TCRdb on the RACE reads, yielding one entry per CDR3 protein. This sample has under 200,000 distinct CDR3 sequences, with around a quarter found just once. Time point: patch test 3, about 24 weeks after DPC sensitization. This sample's treatment: therapeutic diphenylcyclopropenone sensitization with weekly scalp DPC. The input for sequencing was whole blood, taken in connection with sensitization to the hapten diphenylcyclopropenone (DPC). These receptor sequences come from a woman between 18 and 29 years old with alopecia areata. Some clones in this sample may be carry-over from other donors' samples.

The rearrangement uses TRBV27 and TRBJ2-1, with 7 bases aligning to TRBD2. The CDR3 is 13 amino acids. Germline values: CDR1 MNHEY, CDR2 SMNVEV (reference sequence). The V segment lost 5 bases and the J segment 7 bases; nucleotides outside the gene matches: 5. The CDR3 nucleotides read TGTGCCAGCAGTGGGGGAGGGTTGAATGAGCAGTTCTTC. It translates to CASSGGGLNEQFF.

The V call is TRBV25-1, the J call TRBJ2-7, with TRBD1 matching 8 bases. The CDR3 covers 14 residues. Looked up from germline, CDR1 is MGHDK and CDR2 is SYGVNS. Trimming at V came to 11 bases and at J to 3 bases, leaving 12 bases not matched to a gene. The CDR3 nucleotides read TGTGCCTCTAATTTCCAGGGGGCGAGCTACGAGCAGTACTTC. Translation: CASNFQGASYEQYF.

The chain employs TRBV9 and TRBJ1-2; 7 bases map to TRBD1. V lost 6 bases and J lost 4; bases outside the gene matches: 3. This CDR3 has 12 residues. Germline assignment: CDR1 SGDLS and CDR2 YYNGEE. The CDR3 nucleotides read TGTGCCAGCACCGGGACAGCCTATGGCTACACCTTC. This sequence encodes CASTGTAYGYTF.

Only a few counts were recorded for this clonotype. V is TRBV5-1 and J is TRBJ2-2, with D maybe TRBD2 (6 bases). Germline assignment: CDR1 SGHRS and CDR2 YFSETQ. CDR3 length: 15 amino acids. With 4 bases removed from V and 3 bases from J, the gap between germline ends came to 13 bases. For the CDR3, the DNA is TGCGCCAGCAGCAAGAGTTGGGGGGACACCGGGGAGCTGTTTTTT. Translating it yields CASSKSWGDTGELFF.

This chain connects TRBV10-3 to TRBJ2-7; 7 bases fit TRBD1. Per germline, CDR1 ENHRY and CDR2 SYGVKD. V lost 8 bases to trimming and J lost 4 bases; unmatched junction nucleotides: 8. The CDR3 consists of 13 residues. This CDR3 is CAIRGTGAYEQYF. The CDR3, as DNA: TGTGCCATCCGAGGTACAGGGGCTTACGAGCAGTACTTC.

The chain carries TRBV7-2 and TRBJ2-3; weak D call: TRBD2 (6 bases). From germline, CDR1 is SGHTA and CDR2 FQGNSA. V shed 2 bases and J shed 6 bases, with 21 bases lying between them. The CDR3 has 17 amino acids. The CDR3 is CASSLLSGGTRGDTQYF. CDR3 DNA: TGTGCCAGCAGCTTATTGTCCGGCGGGACTCGCGGGGATACGCAGTATTTT.

V and J are TRBV24-1 and TRBJ1-1, with D hard to call. The CDR3 has 14 residues. Per the germline V gene, CDR1 is KGHDR and CDR2 is SFDVKD. Trimming left V 6 bases short and J 3 bases short, with 13 bases between. The CDR3 region is CATSRPARDTEAFF. CDR3 bases: TGTGCCACCAGTCGGCCGGCACGGGACACTGAAGCTTTCTTT.

This clonotype was detected once. This may be a read error: a much more frequent sequence differs by one nucleotide. The V call is TRBV7-2, the J call TRBJ1-4, with a tentative D call TRBD1 (5 bases). V lost 4 bases and J 7 bases, leaving 16 bases between the germline ends. In germline, CDR1 is SGHTA, CDR2 FQGNSA. This CDR3 spans 15 amino acids. The CDR3 DNA follows: TGTGCCAGCAGCTACACGGGCAGGGCGGGTGAAAAACTGTTTTTT. This translates into CASSYTGRAGEKLFF.

This clonotype has only a few counts. In DNA form, the CDR3 reads TGTGCCAGCAGCCAAGTGTCCGAGACCCAGTACTTC. Translating gives CASSQVSETQYF. The J gene is TRBJ2-5, the V gene TRBV3-1, with no clear D. There are 12 residues in the CDR3. Germline CDR1 and CDR2: LGHDT and YNNKEL (reference sequence). The V end lost 1 base, the J end lost 5 bases, and 5 bases lay between the germline ends.

V is TRBV7-6 and J is TRBJ1-3, with D possibly being TRBD1 (6 bases). The length of the CDR3 is 15 residues. Trimming took off 5 bases at V and 11 bases at J, with 22 bases between the two ends. Germline loops: CDR1 SGHVS, CDR2 FNYEAQ. The CDR3 region has the DNA TGTGCCAGCAGCCCGGACAGAGGGTCTCTGGCTGCCATATATTTT. This gives the protein CASSPDRGSLAAIYF.

V usage is TRBV15 and J usage is TRBJ1-1; possibly TRBD1 for D (6 bases). V was shortened by 5 bases and J by 8 bases, with 15 bases between the two germline ends. The germline CDR1 and CDR2 sequences are LNHNV and YYDKDF (reference sequence). The length of the CDR3 is 13 residues. DNA of the CDR3: TGTGCCACCAGCCGAGGGGTCGGGGGCGAAGCTTTCTTT. It codes for CATSRGVGGEAFF.

This clonotype was seen once. The chain joins TRBV10-3 to TRBJ2-1, with D possibly TRBD2 on 6 matching bases. CDR1 is ENHRY, CDR2 SYGVKD, per germline. The V end lost 8 bases, the J end lost 9 bases, and 17 bases lay between the germline ends. The CDR3 has 13 residues. CDR3 loop: CAISPGVWGEQFF. For the CDR3, the DNA is TGTGCCATCTCTCCGGGAGTTTGGGGTGAGCAGTTCTTC.

This rearrangement joins TRBV29-1 to TRBJ1-1, with a possible D match to TRBD1 (5 bases). The CDR3 runs to 12 residues. Germline V lookup: CDR1 SQVTM, CDR2 ANQGSEA. The ends were cut back, 4 bases at V and 6 bases at J, with 12 bases in the middle. The CDR3 spells CSVGRERSEAFF. The CDR3 region has the DNA TGCAGCGTTGGCAGGGAGAGGTCTGAAGCTTTCTTT. Together with reference TRBV29-1 and TRBJ1-1, the CDR3 gives the full variable domain: SAVISQKPSRDICQRGTSLTIQCQVDSQVTMMFWYRQQPGQSLTLIATANQGSEATYESGFVIDKFPISRPNLTFSTLTVSNMSPEDSSIYLCSVGRERSEAFFGQGTRLTVV.

This clonotype appeared a few times. The CDR3 DNA follows: TGCAGTGCTAGTAAGGGGCAGTTCGTCGGAAACACCATATATTTT. This gives the protein CSASKGQFVGNTIYF. V gene TRBV20-1 combines with J gene TRBJ1-3; D may be TRBD1 (5 bases). The CDR3 length is 15 residues. V shed 3 bases and J shed 4 bases, with 16 bases lying between them. The germline gives CDR1 DFQATT, CDR2 SNEGSKA (reference sequence).

This sequence joins TRBV12-3 or TRBV12-4 and TRBJ2-7; 13 bases map to TRBD2. V was clipped by 6 bases and J by 3 bases; unmatched bases: 5. The CDR3 covers 15 residues. In nucleotides, the CDR3 is TGTGCCAGCAGCACTAGCGGGAGGGCGAACTACGAGCAGTACTTC. This gives the protein CASSTSGRANYEQYF.

J is TRBJ2-1 and V is TRBV7-8; 9 nucleotides agree with TRBD2. V trimming: 5 bases; J trimming: 7 bases; junction bases outside the gene matches: 9. CDR1 is SGHVS and CDR2 is FQNEAQ in the germline V gene. There are 15 residues in the CDR3. The CDR3 DNA reads TGTGCCAGCAGCCCTTTTAGCGGGAGCAGGAATGAGCAGTTCTTC. This gives the protein CASSPFSGSRNEQFF.

The chain couples TRBV7-7 to TRBJ2-1, with 14 bases aligning to TRBD2. This CDR3 has 15 residues. Germline CDR1 and CDR2: SSHAT and FNYEAQ (reference sequence). The ends lost 5 bases at V and 7 bases at J; junction bases unmatched: 4. The CDR3 loop reads CASSVGLAGGNEQFF. In DNA form, the CDR3 reads TGTGCCAGCAGCGTCGGACTAGCGGGAGGTAATGAGCAGTTCTTC.

V is TRBV15 and J is TRBJ1-2; no reliable D call. V dropped 0 bases and J dropped 4 bases, with 9 bases sitting between them. The CDR3 totals 14 residues. Looked up from germline, CDR1 is LNHNV and CDR2 is YYDKDF (reference sequence). This chain's CDR3 is CATSRDKGGYGYTF. The CDR3 region has the DNA TGTGCCACCAGCAGAGATAAGGGAGGCTATGGCTACACCTTC.

V gene TRBV7-6 combines with J gene TRBJ2-1; TRBD2 matches at 8 bases. Germline V lookup: CDR1 SGHVS, CDR2 FNYEAQ. This CDR3 is built from 15 residues. The junction had 5 bases not matched to a gene; V was cut back by 5 bases and J by 2 bases. The CDR3 DNA follows: TGTGCCAGCAGCCCGCTAGCGGGTGCCTACAATGAGCAGTTCTTC. This gives the protein CASSPLAGAYNEQFF.

The chain couples TRBV7-9 to TRBJ2-1, with 7 nucleotides matching TRBD2. CDR1 SEHNR and CDR2 FQNEAQ come from the germline V gene (reference sequence). With V trimmed by 0 bases and J by 3 bases, 2 bases remained unmatched. The CDR3 has 15 amino acids. CDR3: CASSLAGLIYNEQFF. For the CDR3, the DNA is TGTGCCAGCAGCTTAGCGGGACTAATCTACAATGAGCAGTTCTTC.

The chain joins TRBV2 to TRBJ2-7, with D unclear. V lost 6 bases and J 6 bases, leaving 9 bases between the germline ends. This CDR3 contains 11 residues. CDR1 SNHLY and CDR2 FYNNEI come from the germline V gene. CDR3 sequence reads: CASRPVAEQYF. DNA of the CDR3: TGTGCCAGCAGGCCTGTCGCCGAGCAGTACTTC.

The chain couples TRBV29-1 to TRBJ2-5; D uncertain. The CDR3 is 13 residues long. The V gene's germline CDR1 is SQVTM and CDR2 ANQGSEA. V was clipped by 6 bases and J by 3 bases, with 14 bases between them. DNA for the CDR3: TGCAGCGTAAGTGGACGGGCCGAAGAGACCCAGTACTTC. Its protein is CSVSGRAEETQYF.

The J gene is TRBJ1-2, the V gene TRBV14, with D tentatively TRBD1 (6 bases). Germline-derived CDR1 and CDR2 are SGHDN and FVKESK. V was trimmed by 6 bases and J by 4 bases, leaving 12 bases between them. The CDR3 extends over 13 amino acids. This CDR3 reads CASSTGLAYGYTF. In DNA form, the CDR3 reads TGTGCCAGCAGTACAGGGTTGGCCTATGGCTACACCTTC.

The J gene is TRBJ1-1, the V gene TRBV27; D may be TRBD1 (5 bases). Germline lookup yields CDR1 MNHEY and CDR2 SMNVEV (reference sequence). Trimming shortened V by 2 bases and J by 5 bases, and 9 bases separated the two germline ends. CDR3 length: 13 residues. CDR3 in amino acids: CASSLQGETEAFF. Here the CDR3 DNA reads TGTGCCAGCAGTTTACAGGGAGAAACTGAAGCTTTCTTT.

CDR3 sequence reads: CASAGELYEQYF. CDR3 sequence (DNA): TGTGCCAGCGCGGGGGAGCTCTACGAGCAGTACTTC. This rearrangement joins TRBV6-2 or TRBV6-3 to TRBJ2-7; 7 positions agree with TRBD2. CDR1 is MNHEY and CDR2 is SVGEGT in the germline V gene. CDR3 length: 12 residues. The V gene end was trimmed by 8 bases and the J gene end by 3 bases; junction bases not matched to a gene: 4.

The J gene is TRBJ2-5, the V gene TRBV11-2; TRBD2 might be the D (7 bases). Germline assignment: CDR1 SGHAT and CDR2 FQNNGV. There are 15 residues in the CDR3. Between the trimmed V and J ends, which lost 3 bases and 1 base, there was a span of 12 bases. CDR3 bases: TGTGCCAGCAGCTTTGGCGGGGGCCCCCAAGAGACCCAGTACTTC. It is translated as CASSFGGGPQETQYF.

This sequence joins TRBV6-2 or TRBV6-3 and TRBJ2-1; possibly TRBD2 for D (5 bases). The CDR3 loop spans 16 amino acids. V lost 6 bases to trimming and J lost 4 bases, with 19 bases between them. Germline CDR1 MNHEY, CDR2 SVGEGT. CDR3 region: CASREGGGFRYNEQFF. CDR3 sequence (DNA): TGTGCCAGCAGGGAAGGAGGAGGATTTCGTTACAATGAGCAGTTCTTC.

This chain uses TRBV9 with TRBJ1-1; D perhaps matches TRBD1 (5 bases). The CDR3 has 12 residues. Trimming removed 4 bases from V and 11 bases from J, with 15 bases in between. Germline lookup yields CDR1 SGDLS and CDR2 YYNGEE. CDR3 residues: CASSIDQGRAFF. DNA of the CDR3: TGTGCCAGCAGCATCGATCAGGGTCGGGCTTTCTTT.

The genes are TRBV12-3 or TRBV12-4 and TRBJ2-1, with D unresolved. The V gene lost 5 bases and the J gene lost 7 bases, with 12 bases spanning the gap. The CDR3 sequence is 13 residues long. The chain's CDR3 is CASSPSRLNEQFF. The DNA of the CDR3 is TGTGCCAGCAGTCCCTCACGTCTGAATGAGCAGTTCTTC.